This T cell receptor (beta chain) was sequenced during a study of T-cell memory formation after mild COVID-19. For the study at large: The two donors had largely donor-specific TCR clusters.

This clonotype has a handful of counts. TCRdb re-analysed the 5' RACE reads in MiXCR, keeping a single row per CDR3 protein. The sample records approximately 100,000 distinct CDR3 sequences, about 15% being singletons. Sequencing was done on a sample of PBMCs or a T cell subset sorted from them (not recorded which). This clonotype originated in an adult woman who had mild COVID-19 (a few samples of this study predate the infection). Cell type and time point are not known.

The CDR3 bases are TGTGCCAGCAGACCAGGGACAGGGGGTCGGAATGAGCAGTTCTTC. It yields the protein CASRPGTGGRNEQFF. This chain uses TRBV9 with TRBJ2-1, with TRBD1 matching 11 bases. Germline V gene sequence: CDR1 SGDLS, CDR2 YYNGEE. V was pared by 5 bases and J by 7 bases, with 8 bases of the junction left unmatched. This CDR3 has 15 amino acids.